This T cell receptor (beta chain) is drawn from a study of CD4 T cells in relation to SARS-CoV-2 and coronaviruses. Trimming cost V 0 bases and J 3 bases, with 12 bases left between them. The CDR3 length is 15 residues. Germline CDR1 SGDLS, CDR2 YYNGEE. Measured with immunoSEQ multiplex PCR; TCRdb has only the in-frame clones, and not every one. This repertoire shows about 59,000 clones, approximately 90% found once; its top ten account for around 1.3%. CD4+ T cells from unexposed donors were obtained before the COVID-19 pandemic (2011-2018). This clonotype was sampled from a human donor in good health. Source material: memory CD4+ T cells from PBMCs. This chain joins TRBV9 and TRBJ1-1, with D possibly being TRBD1 (5 bases). Here the CDR3 reads CASSVDPGRDTEAFF. CDR3 sequence (DNA): TGTGCCAGCAGCGTAGATCCAGGGAGGGACACTGAAGCTTTCTTT.